Given below is one T cell receptor (beta chain) in context. While infection was still active, Seattle patients were enrolled and then followed longitudinally. This specimen comes from a study of blood T cell repertoires in COVID-19. Overall study context: The samples span acute and convalescent COVID-19 from the United States, Italy and Spain. T cells, B-cell-depleted T cells, or PBMCs supplied cDNA or gDNA.

With V trimmed by 1 base and J by 4 bases, 5 bases remained unmatched. The length of the CDR3 is 15 residues. The germline gives CDR1 SGHRS, CDR2 YFSETQ. In the study's own analysis: Researchers report that nucleated cell counts were estimated from reference gene primer amplification. Clones were read by immunoSEQ multiplex PCR, and TCRdb kept only the in-frame ones, dropping some. For V, J and clone size, that table is used; D and trimming come from the DNA. The sample has around 120,000 clones; 90% are singletons. The sample was peripheral blood. The gene calls are TRBV5-1 and TRBJ1-3, with 7 nucleotides matching TRBD1. The receptor comes from a woman aged 55-70 years with COVID-19, enrolled during active disease. Here the CDR3 reads CASSLNRGSGNTIYF. The CDR3 region has the DNA TGCGCCAGCAGCTTGAACAGGGGATCCGGAAACACCATATATTTT.